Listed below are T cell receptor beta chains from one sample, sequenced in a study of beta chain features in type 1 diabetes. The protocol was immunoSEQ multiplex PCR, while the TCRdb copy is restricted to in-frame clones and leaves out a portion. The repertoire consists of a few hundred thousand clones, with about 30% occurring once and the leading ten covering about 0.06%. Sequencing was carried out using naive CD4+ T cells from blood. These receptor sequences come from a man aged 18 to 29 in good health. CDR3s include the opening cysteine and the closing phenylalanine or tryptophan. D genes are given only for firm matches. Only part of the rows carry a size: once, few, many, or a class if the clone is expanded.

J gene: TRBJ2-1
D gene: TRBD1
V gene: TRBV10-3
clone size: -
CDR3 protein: CAISRDRREQFF
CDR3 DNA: TGTGCCATCAGCAGGGACAGGCGTGAGCAGTTCTTC

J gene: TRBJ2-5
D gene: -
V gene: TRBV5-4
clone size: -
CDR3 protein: CASSLGPWETQYF
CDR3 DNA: TGTGCCAGCAGCTTGGGCCCCTGGGAGACCCAGTACTTC

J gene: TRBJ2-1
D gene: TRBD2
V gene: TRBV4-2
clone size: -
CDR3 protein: CASSQERLAGDNEQFF
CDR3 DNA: TGTGCCAGCAGCCAAGAACGGCTAGCGGGAGACAATGAGCAGTTCTTC

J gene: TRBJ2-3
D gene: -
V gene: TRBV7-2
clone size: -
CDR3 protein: CASSPTRASTDTQYF
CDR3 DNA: TGTGCCAGCAGCCCAACGAGAGCTAGCACAGATACGCAGTATTTT

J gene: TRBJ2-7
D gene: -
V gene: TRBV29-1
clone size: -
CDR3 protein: CSVSGRHSYEQYF
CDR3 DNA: TGCAGCGTCTCCGGACGGCACTCCTACGAGCAGTACTTC

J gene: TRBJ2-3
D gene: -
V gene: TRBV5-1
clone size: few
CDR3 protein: CASSLAWAANTDTQYF
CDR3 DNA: TGCGCCAGCAGCTTGGCCTGGGCGGCCAACACAGATACGCAGTATTTT

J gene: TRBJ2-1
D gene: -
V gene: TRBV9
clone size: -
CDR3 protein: CASSAWTSSYNEQFF
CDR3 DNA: TGTGCCAGCAGCGCCTGGACGAGCTCCTACAATGAGCAGTTCTTC

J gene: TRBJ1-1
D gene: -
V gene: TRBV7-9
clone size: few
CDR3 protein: CASSAEARNTEAFF
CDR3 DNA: TGTGCCAGCAGCGCGGAGGCACGGAACACTGAAGCTTTCTTT

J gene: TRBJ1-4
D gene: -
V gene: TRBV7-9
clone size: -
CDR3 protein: CASRRAANEKLFF
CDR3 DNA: TGTGCCAGCCGGAGGGCGGCTAATGAAAAACTGTTTTTT

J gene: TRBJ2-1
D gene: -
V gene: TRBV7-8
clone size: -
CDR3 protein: CASAVGKGQFF
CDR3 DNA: TGTGCCAGTGCGGTAGGGAAGGGGCAGTTCTTC

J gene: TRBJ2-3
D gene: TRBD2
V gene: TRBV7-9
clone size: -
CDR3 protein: CASSSATSGRTDTQYF
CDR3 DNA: TGTGCCAGCAGCAGCGCCACTAGCGGGAGAACAGATACGCAGTATTTT

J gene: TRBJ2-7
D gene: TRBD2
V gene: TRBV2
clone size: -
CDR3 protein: CASSRDYSYEQYF
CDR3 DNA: TGTGCCAGCAGTCGGGACTACTCCTACGAGCAGTACTTC

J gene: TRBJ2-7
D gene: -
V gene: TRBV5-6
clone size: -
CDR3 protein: CASSLAQLAYEQYF
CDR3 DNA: TGTGCCAGCAGCTTGGCACAGCTAGCCTACGAGCAGTACTTC

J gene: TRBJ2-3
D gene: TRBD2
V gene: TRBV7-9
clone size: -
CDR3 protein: CASSFTTSGRTDTQYF
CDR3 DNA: TGTGCCAGCAGCTTTACGACTAGCGGGAGGACAGATACGCAGTATTTT

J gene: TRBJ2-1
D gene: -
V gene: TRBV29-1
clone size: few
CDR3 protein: CSGWDLKETRVF
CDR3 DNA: TGCAGCGGATGGGACCTAAAAGAGACCCGCGTCTTC

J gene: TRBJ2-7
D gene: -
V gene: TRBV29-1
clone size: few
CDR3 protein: CSVGKGGYEQYF
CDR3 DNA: TGCAGCGTTGGCAAGGGGGGATACGAGCAGTACTTC

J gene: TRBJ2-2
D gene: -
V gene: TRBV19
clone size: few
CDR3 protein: CASSMRPGELFF
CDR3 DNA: TGTGCCAGTAGTATGAGGCCCGGGGAGCTGTTTTTT

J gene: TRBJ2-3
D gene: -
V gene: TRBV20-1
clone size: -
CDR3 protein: CSARVGDTQYF
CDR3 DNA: TGCAGTGCTAGAGTTGGGGACACGCAGTATTTT

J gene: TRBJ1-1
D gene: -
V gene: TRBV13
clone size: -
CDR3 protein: CASSYFRRGEAFF
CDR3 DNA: TGTGCCAGCAGTTACTTCAGACGGGGAGAAGCTTTCTTT

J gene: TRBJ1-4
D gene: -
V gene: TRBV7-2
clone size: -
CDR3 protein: CASSLGMDEKLFF
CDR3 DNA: TGTGCCAGCAGCTTGGGTATGGATGAAAAACTGTTTTTT

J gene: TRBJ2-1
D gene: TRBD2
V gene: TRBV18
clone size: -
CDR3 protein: CASSLAGVNNEQFF
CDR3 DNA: TGTGCCAGCTCCCTAGCGGGAGTGAACAATGAGCAGTTCTTC

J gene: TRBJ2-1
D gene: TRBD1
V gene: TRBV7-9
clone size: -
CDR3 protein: CASSLGQGAYNEQFF
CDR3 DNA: TGTGCCAGCAGCTTAGGACAGGGGGCCTACAATGAGCAGTTCTTC

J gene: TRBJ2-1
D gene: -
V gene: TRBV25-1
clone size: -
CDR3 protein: CASSEWSGETEQFF
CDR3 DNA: TGTGCCAGCAGTGAATGGTCGGGAGAAACTGAGCAGTTCTTC

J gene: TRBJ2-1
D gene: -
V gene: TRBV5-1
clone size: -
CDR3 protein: CASSFGQGTNNEQFF
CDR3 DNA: TGCGCCAGCAGCTTTGGGCAGGGCACTAACAATGAGCAGTTCTTC

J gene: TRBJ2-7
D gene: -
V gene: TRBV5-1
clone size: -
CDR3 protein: CASSSLGQNYEQYF
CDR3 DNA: TGCGCCAGCAGCTCCCTTGGACAGAACTACGAGCAGTACTTC

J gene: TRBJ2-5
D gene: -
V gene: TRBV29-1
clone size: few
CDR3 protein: CSGGIQETQYF
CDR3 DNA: TGCAGCGGGGGGATCCAAGAGACCCAGTACTTC

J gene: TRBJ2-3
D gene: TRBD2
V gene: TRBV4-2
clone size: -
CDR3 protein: CASSQSGLANTDTQYF
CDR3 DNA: TGTGCCAGCAGCCAATCGGGACTAGCGAACACAGATACGCAGTATTTT

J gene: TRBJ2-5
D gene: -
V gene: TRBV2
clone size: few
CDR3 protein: CATLQGETQYF
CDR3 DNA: TGTGCCACCCTACAGGGAGAGACCCAGTACTTC

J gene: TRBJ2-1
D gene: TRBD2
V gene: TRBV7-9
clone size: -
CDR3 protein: CASSPTSVDEQFF
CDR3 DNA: TGTGCCAGCAGCCCGACTAGCGTTGATGAGCAGTTCTTC

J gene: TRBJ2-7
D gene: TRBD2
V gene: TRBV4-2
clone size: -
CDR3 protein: CASSRRLAAAYEQYF
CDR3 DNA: TGTGCCAGCAGCCGGAGACTAGCGGCCGCCTACGAGCAGTACTTC

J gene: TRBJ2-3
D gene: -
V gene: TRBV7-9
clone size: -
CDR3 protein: CASSSVGDTQYF
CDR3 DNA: TGTGCCAGCAGCAGTGTGGGAGATACGCAGTATTTT

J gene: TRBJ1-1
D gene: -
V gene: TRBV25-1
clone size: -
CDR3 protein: CASRVNTEAFF
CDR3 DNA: TGTGCCAGCAGAGTGAACACTGAAGCTTTCTTT

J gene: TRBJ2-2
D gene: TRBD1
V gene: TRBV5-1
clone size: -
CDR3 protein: CASSAPGTENTGELFF
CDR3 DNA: TGCGCCAGCAGCGCGCCCGGGACAGAGAACACCGGGGAGCTGTTTTTT

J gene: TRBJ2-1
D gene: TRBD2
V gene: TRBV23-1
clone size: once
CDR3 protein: CASSQSGAGGLDEQFF
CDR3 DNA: TGCGCCAGCAGTCAATCGGGAGCGGGAGGTTTGGATGAGCAGTTCTTC

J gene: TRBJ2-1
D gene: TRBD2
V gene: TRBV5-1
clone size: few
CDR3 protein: CASNAGGSYNEQFF
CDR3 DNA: TGCGCCAGCAACGCGGGAGGCTCCTACAATGAGCAGTTCTTC

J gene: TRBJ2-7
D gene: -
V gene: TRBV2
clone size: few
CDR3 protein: CASSPSYEQYF
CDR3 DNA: TGTGCCAGCTCGCCGTCCTACGAGCAGTACTTC

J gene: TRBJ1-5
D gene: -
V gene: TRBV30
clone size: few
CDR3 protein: CAWRGRADQPQHF
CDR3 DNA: TGTGCCTGGAGAGGTAGGGCGGATCAGCCCCAGCATTTT

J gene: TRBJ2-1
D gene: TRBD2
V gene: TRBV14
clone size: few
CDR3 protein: CASSQELAGVEQFF
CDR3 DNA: TGTGCCAGCAGCCAAGAGCTAGCGGGAGTTGAGCAGTTCTTC

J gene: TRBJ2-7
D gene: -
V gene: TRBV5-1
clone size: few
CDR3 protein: CASSFRWDEQYF
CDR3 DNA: TGCGCCAGCAGCTTCCGATGGGACGAGCAGTACTTC

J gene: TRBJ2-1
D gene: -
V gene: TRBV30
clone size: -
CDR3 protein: CASTSYNEQFF
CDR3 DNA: TGTGCGAGCACAAGCTACAATGAGCAGTTCTTC

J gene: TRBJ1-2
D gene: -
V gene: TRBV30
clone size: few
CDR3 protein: CAWSVREGYGYTF
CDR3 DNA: TGTGCCTGGAGTGTAAGGGAGGGCTATGGCTACACCTTC

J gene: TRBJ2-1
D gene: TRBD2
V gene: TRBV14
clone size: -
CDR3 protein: CASSQDWASGRFQFF
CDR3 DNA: TGTGCCAGCAGCCAAGATTGGGCTAGCGGGAGATTTCAGTTCTTC

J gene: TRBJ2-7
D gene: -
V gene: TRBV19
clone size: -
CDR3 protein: CASSTTGSTYEQYF
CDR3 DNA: TGTGCCAGTAGTACCACAGGCTCTACCTACGAGCAGTACTTC

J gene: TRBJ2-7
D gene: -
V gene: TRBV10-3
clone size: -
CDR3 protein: CAISETRNKPREQYF
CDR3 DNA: TGTGCCATCAGTGAGACGCGTAACAAGCCTAGAGAGCAGTACTTC